This TCR beta chain originates from a study of cytomegalovirus exposure and HLA in healthy donors. The PCR was carried out with 60 Vbeta primers and 13 Jbeta primers. Using immunoSEQ multiplex PCR, the repertoire was profiled, and TCRdb retains in-frame clones only, with some absent. The profile covers approximately 170,000 clones, with around 81% appearing a single time and roughly 1.5% taken by the ten largest. The CDR3 runs 12 residues. From germline, CDR1 is SGHAT and CDR2 FQNNGV. V was pared by 4 bases and J by 6 bases, with 8 bases between. The sequenced sample consisted of PBMCs. The chain employs TRBV11-2 and TRBJ2-3, with a tentative D call TRBD2 (6 bases). The TCR comes from a man in his forties in good health and CMV-seronegative. The chain's CDR3 is CASSWDSDTQYF. CDR3 DNA sequence: TGTGCCAGCAGCTGGGACTCCGATACGCAGTATTTT.